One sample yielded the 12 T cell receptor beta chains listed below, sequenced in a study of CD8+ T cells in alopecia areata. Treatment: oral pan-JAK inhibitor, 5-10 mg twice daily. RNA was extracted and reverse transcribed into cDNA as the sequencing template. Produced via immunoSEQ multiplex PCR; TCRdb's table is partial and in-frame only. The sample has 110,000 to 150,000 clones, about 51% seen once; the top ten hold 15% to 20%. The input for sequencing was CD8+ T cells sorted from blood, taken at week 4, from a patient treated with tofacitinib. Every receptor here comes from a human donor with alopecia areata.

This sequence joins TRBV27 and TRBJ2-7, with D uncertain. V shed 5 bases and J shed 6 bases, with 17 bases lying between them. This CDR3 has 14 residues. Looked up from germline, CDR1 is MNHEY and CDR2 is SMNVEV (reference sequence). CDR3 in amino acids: CASSESAKAREQYF. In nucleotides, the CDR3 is TGTGCCAGCAGTGAGTCTGCAAAAGCCCGCGAGCAGTACTTC.

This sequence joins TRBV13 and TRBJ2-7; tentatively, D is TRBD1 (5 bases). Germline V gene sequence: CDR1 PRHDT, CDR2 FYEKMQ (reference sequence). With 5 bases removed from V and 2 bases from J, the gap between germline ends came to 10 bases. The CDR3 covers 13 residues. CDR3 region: CASSPGATYEQYF. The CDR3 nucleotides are TGTGCCAGCAGCCCTGGGGCCACCTACGAGCAGTACTTC.

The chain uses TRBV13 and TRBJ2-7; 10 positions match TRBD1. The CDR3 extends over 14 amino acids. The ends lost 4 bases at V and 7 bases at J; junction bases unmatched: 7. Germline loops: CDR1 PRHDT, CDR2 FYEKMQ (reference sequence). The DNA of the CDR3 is TGTGCCAGCAGCTCGACAGGGGGCCTTGGGGAGCAGTACTTC. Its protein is CASSSTGGLGEQYF.

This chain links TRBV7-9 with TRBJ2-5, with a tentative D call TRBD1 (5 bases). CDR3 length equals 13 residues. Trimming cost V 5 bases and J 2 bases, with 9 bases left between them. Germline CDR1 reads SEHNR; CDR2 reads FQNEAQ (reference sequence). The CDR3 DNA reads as TGTGCCAGCAGCCTGACAGAGCAAGAGACCCAGTACTTC. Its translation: CASSLTEQETQYF.

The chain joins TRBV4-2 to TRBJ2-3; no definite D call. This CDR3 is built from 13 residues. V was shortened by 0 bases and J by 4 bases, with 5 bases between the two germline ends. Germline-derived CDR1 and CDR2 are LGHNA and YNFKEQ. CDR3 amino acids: CASSQDLADTQYF. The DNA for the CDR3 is TGTGCCAGCAGCCAAGATCTGGCAGATACGCAGTATTTT.

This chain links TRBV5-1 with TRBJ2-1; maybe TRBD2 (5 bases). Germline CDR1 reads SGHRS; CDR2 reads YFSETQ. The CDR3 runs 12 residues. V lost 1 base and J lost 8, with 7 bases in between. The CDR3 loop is CASSLSGHEQFF. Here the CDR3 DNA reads TGCGCCAGCAGCTTGAGCGGTCATGAGCAGTTCTTC.

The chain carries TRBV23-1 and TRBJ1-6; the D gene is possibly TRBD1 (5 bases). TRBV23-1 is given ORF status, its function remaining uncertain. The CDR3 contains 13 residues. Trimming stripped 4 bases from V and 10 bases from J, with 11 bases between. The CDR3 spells CASSLAGRSPLHF. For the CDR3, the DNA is TGCGCCAGCAGTCTGGCAGGGCGGTCACCCCTCCACTTT.

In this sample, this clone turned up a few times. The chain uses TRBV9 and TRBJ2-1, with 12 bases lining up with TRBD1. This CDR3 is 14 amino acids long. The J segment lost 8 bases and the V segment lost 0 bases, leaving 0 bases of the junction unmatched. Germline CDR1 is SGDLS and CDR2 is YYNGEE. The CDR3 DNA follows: TGTGCCAGCAGCGTAGGGGACAGGGGGCATGAGCAGTTCTTC. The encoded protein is CASSVGDRGHEQFF.

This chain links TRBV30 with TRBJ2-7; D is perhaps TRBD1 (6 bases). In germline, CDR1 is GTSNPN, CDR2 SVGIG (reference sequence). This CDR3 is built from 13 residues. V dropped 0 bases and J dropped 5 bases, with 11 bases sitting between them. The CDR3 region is CAWSVTGLDEQYF. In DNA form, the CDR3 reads TGTGCCTGGAGTGTTACAGGGTTGGACGAGCAGTACTTC. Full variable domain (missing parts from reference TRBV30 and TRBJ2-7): SQTIHQWPATLVQPVGSPLSLECTVEGTSNPNLYWYRQAAGRGLQLLFYSVGIGQISSEVPQNLSASRPQDRQFILSSKKLLLSDSGFYLCAWSVTGLDEQYFGPGTRLTVT.

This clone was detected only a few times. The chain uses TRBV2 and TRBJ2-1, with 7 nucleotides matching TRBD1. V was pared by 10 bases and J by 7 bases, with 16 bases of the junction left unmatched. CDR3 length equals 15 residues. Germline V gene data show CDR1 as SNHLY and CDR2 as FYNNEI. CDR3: CAIDRPDRALNEQFF. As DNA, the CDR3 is TGTGCCATAGACCGCCCCGACAGGGCGTTGAATGAGCAGTTCTTC.

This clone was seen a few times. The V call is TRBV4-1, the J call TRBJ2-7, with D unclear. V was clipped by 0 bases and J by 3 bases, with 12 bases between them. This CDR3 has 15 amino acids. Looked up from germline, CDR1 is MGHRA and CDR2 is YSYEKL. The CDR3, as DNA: TGCGCCAGCAGCCAAGAACTCAACCTAAGCTACGAGCAGTACTTC. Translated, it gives CASSQELNLSYEQYF.

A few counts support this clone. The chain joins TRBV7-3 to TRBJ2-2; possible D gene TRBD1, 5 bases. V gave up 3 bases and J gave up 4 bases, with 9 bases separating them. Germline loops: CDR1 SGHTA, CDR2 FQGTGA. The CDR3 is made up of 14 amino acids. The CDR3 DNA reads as TGTGCCAGCAGCTTCATAGGGGTCACCGGGGAGCTGTTTTTT. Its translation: CASSFIGVTGELFF.